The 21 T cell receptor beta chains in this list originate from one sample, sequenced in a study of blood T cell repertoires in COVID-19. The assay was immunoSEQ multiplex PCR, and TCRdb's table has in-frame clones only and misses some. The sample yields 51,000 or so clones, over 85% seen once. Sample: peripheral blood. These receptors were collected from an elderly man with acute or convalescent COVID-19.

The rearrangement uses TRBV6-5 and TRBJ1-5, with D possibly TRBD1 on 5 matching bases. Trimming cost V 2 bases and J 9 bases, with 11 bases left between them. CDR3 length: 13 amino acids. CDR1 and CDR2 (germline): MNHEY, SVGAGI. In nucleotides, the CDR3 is TGTGCCAGCAGTTACGACGGGGACTCGCCCCAGCATTTT. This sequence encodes CASSYDGDSPQHF.

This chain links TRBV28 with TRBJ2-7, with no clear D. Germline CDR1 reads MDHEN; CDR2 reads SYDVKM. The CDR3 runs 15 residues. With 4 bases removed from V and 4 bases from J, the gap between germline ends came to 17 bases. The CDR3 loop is CASSSQDPLPYEQYF. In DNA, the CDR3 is TGTGCCAGCAGTTCCCAGGATCCTTTGCCATACGAGCAGTACTTC.

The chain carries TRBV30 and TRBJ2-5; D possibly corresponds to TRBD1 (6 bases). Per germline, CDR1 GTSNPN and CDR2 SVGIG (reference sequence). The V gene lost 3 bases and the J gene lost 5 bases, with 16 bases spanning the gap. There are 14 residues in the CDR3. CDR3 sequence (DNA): TGTGCCTGGAGGGGAACAGGGACCTGGGAGACCCAGTACTTC. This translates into CAWRGTGTWETQYF.

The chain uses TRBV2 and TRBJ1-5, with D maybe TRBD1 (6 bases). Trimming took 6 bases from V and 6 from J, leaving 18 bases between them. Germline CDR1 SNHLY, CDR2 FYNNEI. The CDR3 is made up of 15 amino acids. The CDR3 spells CASSRGGGGGQPQHF. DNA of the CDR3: TGTGCCAGCAGCCGGGGAGGGGGAGGGGGTCAGCCCCAGCATTTT.

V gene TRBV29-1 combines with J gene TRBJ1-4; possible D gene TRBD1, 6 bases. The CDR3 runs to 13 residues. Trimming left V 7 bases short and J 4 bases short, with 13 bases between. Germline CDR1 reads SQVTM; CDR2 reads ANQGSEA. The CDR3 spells CSAQGDLNEKLFF. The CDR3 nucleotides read TGCAGCGCACAGGGAGACCTTAATGAAAAACTGTTTTTT.

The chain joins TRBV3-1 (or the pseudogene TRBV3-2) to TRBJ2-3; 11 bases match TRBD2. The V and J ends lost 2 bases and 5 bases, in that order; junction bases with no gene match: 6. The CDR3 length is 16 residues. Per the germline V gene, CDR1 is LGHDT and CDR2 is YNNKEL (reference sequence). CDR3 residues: CASSQIAGGPQDTQYF. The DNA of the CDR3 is TGTGCCAGCAGCCAAATAGCGGGGGGGCCGCAAGATACGCAGTATTTT.

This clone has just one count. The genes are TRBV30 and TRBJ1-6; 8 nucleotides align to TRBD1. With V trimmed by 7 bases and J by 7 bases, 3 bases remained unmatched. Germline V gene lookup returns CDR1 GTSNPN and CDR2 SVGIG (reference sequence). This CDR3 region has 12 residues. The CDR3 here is CASGQGNSPLHF. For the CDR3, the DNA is TGTGCCTCTGGACAGGGAAATTCACCCCTCCACTTT.

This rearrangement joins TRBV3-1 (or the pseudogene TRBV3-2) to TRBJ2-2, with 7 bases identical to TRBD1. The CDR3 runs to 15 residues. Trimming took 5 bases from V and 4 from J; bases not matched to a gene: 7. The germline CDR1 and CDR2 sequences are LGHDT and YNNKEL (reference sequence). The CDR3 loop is CASSEGTAATGELFF. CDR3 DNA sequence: TGTGCCAGCAGCGAAGGGACAGCGGCCACCGGGGAGCTGTTTTTT.

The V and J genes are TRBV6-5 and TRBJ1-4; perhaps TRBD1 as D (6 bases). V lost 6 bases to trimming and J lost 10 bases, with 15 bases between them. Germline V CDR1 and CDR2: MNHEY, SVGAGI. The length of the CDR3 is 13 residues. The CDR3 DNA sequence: TGTGCCAGCAGCTACAGGGAGGAGGGAAAACTGTTTTTT. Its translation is CASSYREEGKLFF.

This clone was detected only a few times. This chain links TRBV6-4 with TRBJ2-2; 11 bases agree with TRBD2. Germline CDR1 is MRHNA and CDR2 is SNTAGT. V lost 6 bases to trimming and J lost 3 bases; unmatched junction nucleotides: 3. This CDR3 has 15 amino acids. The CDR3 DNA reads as TGTGCCAGCAGCACGACTAGCGGGGACACCGGGGAGCTGTTTTTT. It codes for CASSTTSGDTGELFF.

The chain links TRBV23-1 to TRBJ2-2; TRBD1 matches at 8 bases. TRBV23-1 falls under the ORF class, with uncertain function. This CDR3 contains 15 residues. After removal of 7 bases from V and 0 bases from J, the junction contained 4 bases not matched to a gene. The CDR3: CASMMGQANTGELFF. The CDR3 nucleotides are TGCGCCAGCATGATGGGACAGGCGAACACCGGGGAGCTGTTTTTT.

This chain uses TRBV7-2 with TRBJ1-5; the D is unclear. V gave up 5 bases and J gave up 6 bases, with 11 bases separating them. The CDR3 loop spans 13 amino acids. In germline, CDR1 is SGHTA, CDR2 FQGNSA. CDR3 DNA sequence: TGTGCCAGCAGCCGTACGGGTTCTCAGCCCCAGCATTTT. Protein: CASSRTGSQPQHF.

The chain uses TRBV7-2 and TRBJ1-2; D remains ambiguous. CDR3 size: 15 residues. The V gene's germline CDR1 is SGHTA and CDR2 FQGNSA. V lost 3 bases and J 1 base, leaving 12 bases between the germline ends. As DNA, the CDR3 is TGTGCCAGCAGCTTGGATTCAGGTGGTAACTATGGCTACACCTTC. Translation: CASSLDSGGNYGYTF.

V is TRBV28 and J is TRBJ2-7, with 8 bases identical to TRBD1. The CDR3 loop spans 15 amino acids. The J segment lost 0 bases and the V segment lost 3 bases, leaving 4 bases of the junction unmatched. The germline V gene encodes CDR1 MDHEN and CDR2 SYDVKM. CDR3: CASSLAGQGSYEQYF. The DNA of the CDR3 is TGTGCCAGCAGTTTGGCCGGACAGGGCTCCTACGAGCAGTACTTC.

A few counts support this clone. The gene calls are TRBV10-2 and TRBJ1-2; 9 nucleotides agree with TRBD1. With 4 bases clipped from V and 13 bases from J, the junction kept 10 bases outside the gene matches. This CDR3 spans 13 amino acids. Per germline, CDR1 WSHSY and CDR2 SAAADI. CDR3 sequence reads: CASSGGQGLSGTF. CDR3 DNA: TGCGCCAGCAGTGGGGGACAGGGCTTGTCCGGCACCTTC.

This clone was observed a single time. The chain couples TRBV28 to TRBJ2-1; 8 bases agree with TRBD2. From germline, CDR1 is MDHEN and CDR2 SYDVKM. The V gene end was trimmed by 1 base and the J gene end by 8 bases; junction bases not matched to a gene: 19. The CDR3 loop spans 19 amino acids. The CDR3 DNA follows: TGTGCCAGCAGTTTATCCCTGCCCATGAGCGGGGGCCCCTTTGATGAGCAGTTCTTC. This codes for CASSLSLPMSGGPFDEQFF.

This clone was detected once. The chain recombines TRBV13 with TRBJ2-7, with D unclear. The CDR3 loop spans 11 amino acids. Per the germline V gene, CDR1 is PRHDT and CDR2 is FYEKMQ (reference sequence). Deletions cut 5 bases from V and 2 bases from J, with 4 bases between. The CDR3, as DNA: TGTGCCAGCAGCGCGACCTACGAGCAGTACTTC. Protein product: CASSATYEQYF.

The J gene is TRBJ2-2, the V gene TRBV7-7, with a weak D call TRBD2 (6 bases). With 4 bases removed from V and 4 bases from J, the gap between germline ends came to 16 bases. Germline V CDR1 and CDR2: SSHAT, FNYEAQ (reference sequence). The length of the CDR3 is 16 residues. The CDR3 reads CASSYGLGGGTGELFF. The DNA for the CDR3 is TGTGCCAGCAGCTACGGATTGGGGGGAGGCACCGGGGAGCTGTTTTTT.

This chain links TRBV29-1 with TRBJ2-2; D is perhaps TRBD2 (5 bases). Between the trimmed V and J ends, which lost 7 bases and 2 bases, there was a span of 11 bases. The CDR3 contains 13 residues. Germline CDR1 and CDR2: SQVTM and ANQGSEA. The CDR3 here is CSAGIINTGELFF. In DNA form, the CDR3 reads TGCAGCGCCGGGATCATCAACACCGGGGAGCTGTTTTTT.

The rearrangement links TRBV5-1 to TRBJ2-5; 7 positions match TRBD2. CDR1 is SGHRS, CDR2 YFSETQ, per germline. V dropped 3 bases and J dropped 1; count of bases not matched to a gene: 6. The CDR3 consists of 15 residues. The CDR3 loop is CASSSAASGQETQYF. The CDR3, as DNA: TGCGCCAGCAGCTCGGCGGCTAGCGGCCAAGAGACCCAGTACTTC.

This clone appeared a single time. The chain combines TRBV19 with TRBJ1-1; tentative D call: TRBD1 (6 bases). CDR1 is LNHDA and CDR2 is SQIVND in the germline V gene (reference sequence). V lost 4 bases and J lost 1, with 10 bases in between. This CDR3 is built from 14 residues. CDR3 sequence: CASSKGHTNTEAFF. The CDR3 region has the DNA TGTGCCAGTAGTAAGGGACATACGAACACTGAAGCTTTCTTT.